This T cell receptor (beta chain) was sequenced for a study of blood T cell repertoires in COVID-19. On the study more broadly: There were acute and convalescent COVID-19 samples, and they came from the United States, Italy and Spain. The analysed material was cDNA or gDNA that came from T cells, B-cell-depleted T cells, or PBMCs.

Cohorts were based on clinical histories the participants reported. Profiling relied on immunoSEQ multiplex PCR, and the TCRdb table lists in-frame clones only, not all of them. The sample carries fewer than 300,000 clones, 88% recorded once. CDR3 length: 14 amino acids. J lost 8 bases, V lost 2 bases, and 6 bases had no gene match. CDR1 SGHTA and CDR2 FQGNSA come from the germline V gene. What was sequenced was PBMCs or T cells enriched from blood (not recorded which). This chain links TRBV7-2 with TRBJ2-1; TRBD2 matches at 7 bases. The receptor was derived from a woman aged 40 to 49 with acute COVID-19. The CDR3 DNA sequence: TGTGCCAGCAGCTTACGGACTAGAGGGGATGAGCAGTTCTTC. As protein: CASSLRTRGDEQFF.